These T cell receptor beta chains were read from a single sample in a study of T-cell reconstitution after alpha-beta-depleted transplantation in children. TCRdb passed the PCR reads through MiXCR, listing each CDR3 protein once. The repertoire has roughly 220,000 distinct CDR3 sequences, around 13% of them found once; the top ten carry about 2.6%. This sample comprised PBMCs from the stem cell graft donor, obtained from the stem cell graft. These receptors came from a human donor who donated a stem cell graft to a child with acute lymphoblastic leukemia. Each CDR3 is given with its conserved first and last residue. D genes are given only for firm matches. Clone size is stated in some rows and not others, as once, few, many or a class when expanded.

D: TRBD1
J: TRBJ2-2
size: many
V: TRBV10-3
CDR3: CAINNGQGANTGELFF
DNA: TGTGCCATCAACAATGGACAGGGGGCGAACACCGGGGAGCTGTTTTTT

D: -
J: TRBJ1-2
size: many
V: TRBV5-1
CDR3: CASSSELGRYYGYTF
DNA: TGCGCCAGCAGTTCGGAGCTGGGACGGTACTATGGCTACACCTTC

D: TRBD2
J: TRBJ2-5
size: many
V: TRBV25-1
CDR3: CASSDAGGRETQYF
DNA: TGTGCCAGCAGCGACGCGGGAGGGCGAGAGACCCAGTACTTC

D: -
J: TRBJ1-2
size: once
V: TRBV6-1
CDR3: CDSKALPEGGYYGYTF
DNA: TGTGACAGCAAAGCTCTTCCTGAGGGGGGGTATTATGGCTACACCTTC

D: -
J: TRBJ1-5
size: few
V: TRBV5-6
CDR3: CASSLVGRGDQPQHF
DNA: TGTGCCAGCAGCTTGGTCGGGAGGGGAGATCAGCCCCAGCATTTT

D: -
J: TRBJ1-1
size: many
V: TRBV5-1
CDR3: CASSLATGVNTEAFF
DNA: TGCGCCAGCAGCTTGGCCACGGGGGTGAACACTGAAGCTTTCTTT

D: -
J: TRBJ2-2
size: few
V: TRBV29-1
CDR3: CSVARQKTGELFF
DNA: TGCAGCGTTGCGCGGCAGAAAACCGGGGAGCTGTTTTTT

D: -
J: TRBJ1-2
size: many
V: TRBV7-2
CDR3: CASSPVTGIYGYTF
DNA: TGTGCCAGCAGTCCAGTGACAGGAATCTATGGCTACACCTTC

D: TRBD1
J: TRBJ1-5
size: many
V: TRBV7-8
CDR3: CASSSRQGGQPQHF
DNA: TGTGCCAGCAGCTCCCGACAGGGTGGCCAGCCCCAGCATTTT

D: -
J: TRBJ2-7
size: many
V: TRBV7-9
CDR3: CASSPPASYEQYF
DNA: TGTGCCAGCAGCCCACCGGCTTCCTACGAGCAGTACTTC

D: -
J: TRBJ1-6
size: many
V: TRBV6-2/TRBV6-3
CDR3: CASSYSGRRTAPLHF
DNA: TGTGCCAGCAGTTACTCCGGACGTCGTACGGCACCCCTCCACTTT

D: -
J: TRBJ1-5
size: many
V: TRBV28
CDR3: CASSQRDQPQHF
DNA: TGTGCCAGCAGTCAAAGGGATCAGCCCCAGCATTTT

D: -
J: TRBJ1-2
size: -
V: TRBV4-2
CDR3: CASSQDRFATTVSGYPF
DNA: TGTGCCAGCAGCCAAGATCGTTTCGCAACAACAGTGAGCGGCTACCCCTTC

D: TRBD1
J: TRBJ1-2
size: many
V: TRBV12-3/TRBV12-4
CDR3: CASSLKQGESGYTF
DNA: TGTGCCAGCAGTTTGAAACAGGGGGAGAGCGGCTACACCTTC

D: TRBD2
J: TRBJ2-1
size: many
V: TRBV5-1
CDR3: CASSPEVLAGFFYNEQFF
DNA: TGCGCCAGCAGCCCTGAAGTACTAGCGGGATTCTTCTACAATGAGCAGTTCTTC

D: TRBD1
J: TRBJ1-2
size: many
V: TRBV19
CDR3: CASSTGTAVNYGYTF
DNA: TGTGCCAGTAGTACCGGGACAGCAGTCAACTATGGCTACACCTTC

D: TRBD2
J: TRBJ2-1
size: many
V: TRBV5-1
CDR3: CASSLQAGDPGKQFF
DNA: TGCGCCAGCAGCTTGCAGGCGGGAGACCCCGGAAAGCAGTTCTTC

D: TRBD1
J: TRBJ2-5
size: many
V: TRBV6-1
CDR3: CASSGGQSAQETQYF
DNA: TGTGCCAGCAGTGGGGGACAGTCTGCCCAAGAGACCCAGTACTTC

D: -
J: TRBJ1-1
size: -
V: TRBV30
CDR3: CAWSVAGRKNTEAFF
DNA: TGTGCCTGGAGTGTAGCGGGACGGAAGAACACTGAAGCTTTCTTT

D: -
J: TRBJ2-7
size: many
V: TRBV20-1
CDR3: CSANSVNSYEQYF
DNA: TGCAGTGCCAATAGCGTAAACTCCTACGAGCAGTACTTC

D: TRBD2
J: TRBJ2-1
size: many
V: TRBV6-2/TRBV6-3
CDR3: CASSYHGTSGVNNEQFF
DNA: TGTGCCAGCAGTTATCACGGGACTAGCGGAGTAAACAATGAGCAGTTCTTC

D: -
J: TRBJ2-7
size: many
V: TRBV6-2/TRBV6-3
CDR3: CASSGLSYEQYF
DNA: TGTGCCAGTTCGGGACTTTCCTACGAGCAGTACTTC

D: -
J: TRBJ2-5
size: many
V: TRBV20-1
CDR3: CSAEGGLETQYF
DNA: TGCAGTGCTGAGGGCGGCCTAGAGACCCAGTACTTC

D: -
J: TRBJ1-1
size: many
V: TRBV5-5
CDR3: CASSLKGWTQNTEAFF
DNA: TGTGCCAGCAGCTTGAAAGGATGGACCCAGAACACTGAAGCTTTCTTT

D: -
J: TRBJ2-5
size: many
V: TRBV7-9
CDR3: CASSLAPVTQYF
DNA: TGTGCCAGCAGCTTAGCGCCCGTGACCCAGTACTTC

D: -
J: TRBJ1-2
size: many
V: TRBV25-1
CDR3: CASSETPSSGGHGYGYTF
DNA: TGTGCCAGCAGTGAAACCCCCTCTTCGGGGGGGCACGGCTATGGCTACACCTTC

D: -
J: TRBJ1-1
size: many
V: TRBV4-3
CDR3: CASSQGYNTEAFF
DNA: TGCGCCAGCAGCCAAGGGTATAACACTGAAGCTTTCTTT

D: -
J: TRBJ1-1
size: many
V: TRBV12-3/TRBV12-4
CDR3: CASGKGPNTEAFF
DNA: TGTGCCAGCGGGAAGGGGCCGAACACTGAAGCTTTCTTT

D: -
J: TRBJ2-1
size: many
V: TRBV30
CDR3: CAWNEQFF
DNA: TGTGCCTGGAATGAGCAGTTCTTC

D: TRBD1
J: TRBJ1-4
size: many
V: TRBV12-3/TRBV12-4
CDR3: CASRSQGATNEKLFF
DNA: TGTGCCAGCAGAAGCCAGGGGGCAACTAATGAAAAACTGTTTTTT

D: TRBD1
J: TRBJ2-2
size: many
V: TRBV20-1
CDR3: CSAKPGTGDTGELFF
DNA: TGCAGTGCTAAACCCGGGACAGGCGACACCGGGGAGCTGTTTTTT

D: -
J: TRBJ2-3
size: many
V: TRBV27
CDR3: CASSLEGPTSTDTQYF
DNA: TGTGCCAGCAGTTTGGAGGGGCCCACTAGCACAGATACGCAGTATTTT

D: TRBD2
J: TRBJ2-3
size: -
V: TRBV9
CDR3: CASSKWSGGGTDTQYF
DNA: TGTGCCAGCAGCAAATGGAGCGGGGGAGGCACAGATACGCAGTATTTT

D: -
J: TRBJ2-7
size: many
V: TRBV6-1
CDR3: CASSEAGGLYEQYF
DNA: TGTGCCAGCAGTGAAGCCGGGGGCCTCTACGAGCAGTACTTC

D: TRBD2
J: TRBJ2-1
size: many
V: TRBV7-2
CDR3: CASSLAFGGYNEQFF
DNA: TGTGCCAGCAGCTTAGCTTTCGGGGGGTACAATGAGCAGTTCTTC

D: -
J: TRBJ2-2
size: many
V: TRBV12-3/TRBV12-4
CDR3: CASSWRPTGELFF
DNA: TGTGCCAGCAGTTGGCGGCCCACCGGGGAGCTGTTTTTT

D: TRBD2
J: TRBJ2-3
size: many
V: TRBV5-6
CDR3: CASSRLAGRVTDTQYF
DNA: TGTGCCAGCAGCCGACTAGCGGGAAGGGTAACGGATACGCAGTATTTT

D: TRBD1
J: TRBJ2-5
size: many
V: TRBV20-1
CDR3: CSARGQLKETQYF
DNA: TGCAGTGCTAGGGGACAGCTAAAAGAGACCCAGTACTTC

D: -
J: TRBJ2-7
size: many
V: TRBV20-1
CDR3: CSARRRDSYEQYF
DNA: TGCAGTGCTAGAAGGCGGGACTCCTACGAGCAGTACTTC

D: TRBD2
J: TRBJ2-3
size: many
V: TRBV24-1
CDR3: CATSDLSSGRITDTQYF
DNA: TGTGCCACCAGTGATTTATCAAGCGGGAGAATCACAGATACGCAGTATTTT

D: -
J: TRBJ2-7
size: many
V: TRBV25-1
CDR3: CASSESSSPGEQYF
DNA: TGTGCCAGCAGTGAATCGTCGTCTCCCGGCGAGCAGTACTTC

D: -
J: TRBJ1-5
size: many
V: TRBV27
CDR3: CASSPSGPHQPQHF
DNA: TGTGCCAGCAGTCCCTCGGGACCGCATCAGCCCCAGCATTTT

D: -
J: TRBJ1-1
size: many
V: TRBV29-1
CDR3: CSVVGGNAEAFF
DNA: TGCAGCGTGGTGGGGGGTAACGCTGAAGCTTTCTTT

D: -
J: TRBJ2-2
size: -
V: TRBV5-1
CDR3: CASRPRQGTGELFF
DNA: TGCGCCAGCCGCCCCAGGCAAGGCACCGGGGAGCTGTTTTTT

D: TRBD1
J: TRBJ2-7
size: few
V: TRBV12-3/TRBV12-4
CDR3: CASSFKGQGAYEQYF
DNA: TGTGCCAGCAGTTTTAAGGGACAGGGGGCCTACGAGCAGTACTTC

D: TRBD2
J: TRBJ2-3
size: many
V: TRBV2
CDR3: CASRGGRRLDTQYF
DNA: TGTGCCAGCAGGGGCGGGAGGAGACTTGATACGCAGTATTTT

D: -
J: TRBJ2-5
size: many
V: TRBV2
CDR3: CASSEGFFRGRETQYF
DNA: TGTGCCAGCAGTGAAGGATTTTTTAGGGGTAGGGAGACCCAGTACTTC

D: -
J: TRBJ2-7
size: many
V: TRBV9
CDR3: CASSVGGSGSYEQYF
DNA: TGTGCCAGCAGCGTAGGTGGTAGCGGTTCCTACGAGCAGTACTTC

D: -
J: TRBJ2-5
size: many
V: TRBV29-1
CDR3: CSVKRGQETQYF
DNA: TGCAGCGTTAAGAGAGGGCAAGAGACCCAGTACTTC

D: -
J: TRBJ2-7
size: many
V: TRBV5-1
CDR3: CASCNPGTETYEQYF
DNA: TGCGCCAGTTGTAATCCGGGGACGGAAACCTACGAGCAGTACTTC

D: -
J: TRBJ2-1
size: many
V: TRBV5-1
CDR3: CASSLADPYNEQFF
DNA: TGCGCCAGCAGCTTGGCCGACCCCTACAATGAGCAGTTCTTC

D: TRBD1
J: TRBJ1-1
size: many
V: TRBV4-1
CDR3: CASSQAVQGAMNTEAFF
DNA: TGCGCCAGCAGCCAAGCGGTTCAGGGGGCTATGAACACTGAAGCTTTCTTT

D: -
J: TRBJ1-2
size: many
V: TRBV25-1
CDR3: CASTGHYGYTF
DNA: TGTGCCAGCACCGGGCACTATGGCTACACCTTC

D: -
J: TRBJ2-1
size: many
V: TRBV3-1
CDR3: CASSDPGRGYNEQFF
DNA: TGTGCCAGCAGCGACCCTGGACGGGGGTACAATGAGCAGTTCTTC

D: TRBD2
J: TRBJ2-7
size: many
V: TRBV20-1
CDR3: CSAGSGGTYEQYF
DNA: TGCAGCGCGGGTAGCGGGGGGACCTACGAGCAGTACTTC

D: TRBD1
J: TRBJ2-5
size: many
V: TRBV20-1
CDR3: CSARGTAKETQYF
DNA: TGCAGTGCTCGTGGGACAGCCAAAGAGACCCAGTACTTC

D: -
J: TRBJ2-5
size: many
V: TRBV6-2/TRBV6-3
CDR3: CASTKQRTLQTQYF
DNA: TGTGCCAGCACCAAGCAGCGGACCCTACAGACCCAGTACTTC

D: -
J: TRBJ1-6
size: many
V: TRBV4-2
CDR3: CASSQKGTANNSPLHF
DNA: TGTGCCAGCAGCCAAAAGGGTACAGCGAATAATTCACCCCTCCACTTT

D: -
J: TRBJ2-5
size: many
V: TRBV7-2
CDR3: CASSLANWGGKQETQYF
DNA: TGTGCCAGCAGCTTAGCAAATTGGGGGGGCAAACAAGAGACCCAGTACTTC

D: TRBD1
J: TRBJ2-7
size: many
V: TRBV12-3/TRBV12-4
CDR3: CASTPKGGFPEQYF
DNA: TGTGCCAGCACCCCGAAAGGGGGCTTCCCCGAGCAGTACTTC